What follows are 29 T cell receptor beta chains derived from one specimen sequenced in a study of Ad26.COV2.S vaccination and SARS-CoV-2 variants. The data were produced by immunoSEQ multiplex PCR, yet TCRdb's version contains in-frame clones alone and is incomplete. The data contain about 460,000 clones, about 88% of them singletons. The treatment is: about 20 received Ad26.COV2.S at low or high dose, single or two shots; 5 received placebo; per-sample allocation not given. The study sampled participants on day 63 after the first vaccine or placebo injection. Sample: peripheral blood, taken in a trial of Ad26.COV2.S vaccine versus placebo. These TCRs come from a person aged 18-60 years who received the Ad26.COV2.S COVID-19 vaccine or a placebo.

The chain combines TRBV3-1 (or the pseudogene TRBV3-2) with TRBJ2-4; weak D call: TRBD2 (5 bases). Germline V gene lookup returns CDR1 LGHDT and CDR2 YNNKEL (reference sequence). This CDR3 is 15 amino acids long. With 0 bases removed from V and 7 bases from J, the gap between germline ends came to 13 bases. The CDR3 here is CASSQDEAGRNIQYF. In DNA form, the CDR3 reads TGTGCCAGCAGCCAAGATGAGGCGGGTAGGAACATTCAGTACTTC.

The chain's CDR3 is CASSLSSGTGADTQYF. The CDR3 DNA reads as TGTGCCAGCAGTTTATCCTCTGGGACAGGGGCAGATACGCAGTATTTT. The J gene is TRBJ2-3, the V gene TRBV27; TRBD1 agrees at 10 bases. The CDR3 is made up of 16 amino acids. CDR1 is MNHEY, CDR2 SMNVEV, per germline (reference sequence). With 0 bases clipped from V and 4 bases from J, the junction kept 4 bases outside the gene matches.

The V gene is TRBV10-3, the J gene TRBJ1-2; D perhaps matches TRBD1 (5 bases). CDR3 length equals 13 residues. The V end lost 3 bases, the J end lost 5 bases, and 10 bases lay between the germline ends. CDR1 ENHRY and CDR2 SYGVKD come from the germline V gene. This CDR3 reads CAISDTGEYGYTF. DNA of the CDR3: TGTGCCATCAGTGACACAGGTGAATATGGCTACACCTTC.

The chain employs TRBV7-9 and TRBJ2-3, with 7 bases lining up with TRBD2. From germline, CDR1 is SEHNR and CDR2 FQNEAQ (reference sequence). The CDR3 loop spans 17 amino acids. V shed 5 bases and J 0 bases; nucleotides not matched to a gene: 11. The CDR3 sequence: CASSTLTSSSSTDTQYF. In DNA, the CDR3 is TGTGCCAGCAGCACCCTGACTAGCTCCTCTAGCACAGATACGCAGTATTTT.

The V and J genes are TRBV2 and TRBJ1-2, with a tentative D call TRBD1 (5 bases). The V end lost 6 bases, the J end lost 8 bases, and 22 bases lay between the germline ends. Germline V gene lookup returns CDR1 SNHLY and CDR2 FYNNEI. The CDR3 is made up of 15 amino acids. The CDR3 protein is CASSRWWGDSSGYTF. For the CDR3, the DNA is TGTGCCAGCAGCCGCTGGTGGGGGGATTCCTCAGGCTACACCTTC.

This clone came up once. This chain joins TRBV5-1 and TRBJ2-5; 10 bases agree with TRBD1. Germline assignment: CDR1 SGHRS and CDR2 YFSETQ. The J segment lost 4 bases and the V segment lost 2 bases, leaving 2 bases of the junction unmatched. This CDR3 is built from 14 residues. For the CDR3, the DNA is TGCGCCAGCAGCTTTGGACAGGGGGGAGAGACCCAGTACTTC. Protein: CASSFGQGGETQYF.

This sequence joins TRBV20-1 and TRBJ2-7, with unresolved D. The CDR3 runs to 11 residues. CDR1 and CDR2 (germline): DFQATT, SNEGSKA (reference sequence). Deletions cut 6 bases from V and 3 bases from J, with 9 bases between. The chain's CDR3 is CSANLLYEQYF. CDR3 nucleotides: TGCAGTGCCAACCTTCTCTACGAGCAGTACTTC.

This clone was detected once. The V gene is TRBV6-5, the J gene TRBJ2-5, with D maybe TRBD1 (5 bases). V was clipped by 0 bases and J by 8 bases, with 16 bases between them. CDR1 and CDR2 (germline): MNHEY, SVGAGI. The CDR3 length is 15 residues. CDR3 in amino acids: CASSYSEGVEITQYF. DNA of the CDR3: TGTGCCAGCAGTTACTCCGAAGGGGTAGAGATTACCCAGTACTTC.

V and J are TRBV6-6 and TRBJ1-3; D gene ambiguous. CDR1 and CDR2 (germline): MNHNY, SVGAGI (reference sequence). CDR3 size: 12 residues. Trimming took off 2 bases at V and 4 bases at J, with 3 bases between the two ends. The DNA for the CDR3 is TGTGCCAGCAGTTACGGGGGAAACACCATATATTTT. Its protein product is CASSYGGNTIYF.

The chain combines TRBV7-9 with TRBJ1-4; D possibly corresponds to TRBD1 (5 bases). This CDR3 has 15 amino acids. The germline gives CDR1 SEHNR, CDR2 FQNEAQ (reference sequence). Trimming shortened V by 3 bases and J by 1 base, and 9 bases separated the two germline ends. In DNA form, the CDR3 reads TGTGCCAGCAGCTTCGCCGACAGAACTAATGAAAAACTGTTTTTT. It specifies CASSFADRTNEKLFF.

The CDR3: CASSSGGDSYEQYF. DNA for the CDR3: TGTGCCAGCAGTTCGGGGGGGGATTCCTACGAGCAGTACTTC. This chain uses TRBV27 with TRBJ2-7, with 8 bases lining up with TRBD2. Germline lookup yields CDR1 MNHEY and CDR2 SMNVEV (reference sequence). The J segment lost 1 base and the V segment lost 4 bases, leaving 3 bases of the junction unmatched. The CDR3 runs to 14 residues.

The V call is TRBV2, the J call TRBJ1-1; D gene unclear. This CDR3 has 13 amino acids. From germline, CDR1 is SNHLY and CDR2 FYNNEI. V dropped 6 bases and J dropped 1 base, with 9 bases sitting between them. The CDR3, as DNA: TGTGCCAGCAGCTGGAGAGGGAACACTGAAGCTTTCTTT. It translates to CASSWRGNTEAFF.

This chain connects TRBV28 to TRBJ2-7; D is perhaps TRBD1 (5 bases). CDR3 length equals 13 residues. CDR1 is MDHEN and CDR2 is SYDVKM in the germline V gene. V was clipped by 2 bases and J by 4 bases, with 9 bases between them. The chain's CDR3 is CASSLQTGYEQYF. The DNA for the CDR3 is TGTGCCAGCAGTTTACAAACAGGTTACGAGCAGTACTTC.

Of note for this clone: The same CDR3 also results from other DNA sequences found in this sample. V is TRBV9 and J is TRBJ2-3; D unresolved. V was shortened by 0 bases and J by 5 bases, with 1 base between the two germline ends. Germline V gene sequence: CDR1 SGDLS, CDR2 YYNGEE. This CDR3 region has 11 residues. CDR3 nucleotides: TGTGCCAGCAGCGTAGGAGATACGCAGTATTTT. Translated: CASSVGDTQYF.

J is TRBJ1-2 and V is TRBV9; D unclear. The V end was cut by 1 base, the J end by 1 base, with 8 bases between. CDR3 length: 14 amino acids. Germline CDR1 SGDLS, CDR2 YYNGEE. The DNA for the CDR3 is TGTGCCAGCAGCGTAACCCATGTTAACTATGGCTACACCTTC. Encoded protein: CASSVTHVNYGYTF.

This chain uses TRBV5-6 with TRBJ2-7; D may match TRBD1 or TRBD2 (5 bases each). V was pared by 5 bases and J by 6 bases, with 24 bases between. From germline, CDR1 is SGHDT and CDR2 YYEEEE. The length of the CDR3 is 16 residues. The CDR3 loop reads CASRAKGPAIASEQYF. The CDR3 DNA follows: TGTGCCAGCAGGGCGAAGGGACCGGCCATCGCTAGCGAGCAGTACTTC.

The chain uses TRBV28 and TRBJ2-7; 7 nucleotides match TRBD2. Germline V lookup: CDR1 MDHEN, CDR2 SYDVKM. The junction had 10 bases not matched to a gene; V was cut back by 5 bases and J by 3 bases. This CDR3 spans 15 amino acids. The CDR3 reads CASSRPSGAVYEQYF. In nucleotides, the CDR3 is TGTGCCAGCAGTCGGCCTAGCGGAGCGGTCTACGAGCAGTACTTC.

The gene calls are TRBV7-2 and TRBJ1-2, with 7 bases matching TRBD1. The V gene's germline CDR1 is SGHTA and CDR2 FQGNSA. The CDR3 is made up of 16 amino acids. V was clipped by 4 bases and J by 4 bases; unmatched bases: 12. The CDR3 loop is CASSSDGRGRGYGYTF. The CDR3 nucleotides are TGTGCCAGCAGCTCCGATGGGAGGGGGCGAGGCTATGGCTACACCTTC. The full variable domain, with the rest looked up from reference TRBV7-2 and TRBJ1-2, is GAGVSQSPSNKVTEKGKDVELRCDPISGHTALYWYRQSLGQGLEFLIYFQGNSAPDKSGLPSDRFSAERTGGSVSTLTIQRTQQEDSAVYLCASSSDGRGRGYGYTFGSGTRLTVV.

This clone appeared a single time. This chain uses TRBV27 with TRBJ2-3; TRBD1 or TRBD2 may be the D gene (5 bases each). Trimming pared 0 bases from V and 5 bases from J, leaving 12 bases between. In germline, CDR1 is MNHEY, CDR2 SMNVEV (reference sequence). This CDR3 is 15 amino acids long. CDR3 in amino acids: CASSLSLRDVDTQYF. CDR3 bases: TGTGCCAGCAGTTTATCCCTCAGGGACGTAGATACGCAGTATTTT.

With regard to this clone: Other DNA sequences in this sample translate to the same CDR3. V is TRBV28 and J is TRBJ2-5; D not certain. The CDR3 contains 10 residues. Germline V gene lookup returns CDR1 MDHEN and CDR2 SYDVKM. The V and J ends lost 8 bases and 5 bases respectively, with 6 bases between them. The CDR3 nucleotides are TGTGCCAGCCTCGGGGAGACCCAGTACTTC. It yields the protein CASLGETQYF.

The CDR3 loop reads CASSSQGNYGYTF. Written as DNA, the CDR3 is TGCGCCAGCAGCTCGCAGGGTAACTATGGCTACACCTTC. The chain couples TRBV5-1 to TRBJ1-2; TRBD1 is a possible D gene (5 bases). The CDR3 spans 13 residues. Germline assignment: CDR1 SGHRS and CDR2 YFSETQ. Trimming pared 3 bases from V and 1 base from J, leaving 7 bases between.

CDR3 sequence: CASSQEGWGQPLNGYTF. Here the CDR3 DNA reads TGTGCCAGCAGCCAAGAGGGTTGGGGACAGCCGCTCAATGGCTACACCTTC. The chain employs TRBV4-2 and TRBJ1-2; 7 nucleotides match TRBD1. CDR3 size: 17 residues. V lost 0 bases and J lost 6; bases outside the gene matches: 13. CDR1 and CDR2 (germline): LGHNA, YNFKEQ.

The chain combines TRBV5-1 with TRBJ2-7; 7 positions agree with TRBD1. Germline V gene lookup returns CDR1 SGHRS and CDR2 YFSETQ. The ends lost 2 bases at V and 3 bases at J; junction bases unmatched: 2. The CDR3 loop spans 13 amino acids. Written as DNA, the CDR3 is TGCGCCAGCAGCTTTAGACAGGGCTACGAGCAGTACTTC. This encodes CASSFRQGYEQYF.

The V call is TRBV28, the J call TRBJ1-1, with 7 bases aligning to TRBD1. Germline CDR1 and CDR2: MDHEN and SYDVKM. CDR3 size: 12 residues. The V and J ends lost 1 base and 11 bases, in that order; junction bases with no gene match: 4. For the CDR3, the DNA is TGTGCCAGCAGTTTATCTTCACAGGGGGCTTTCTTT. Its translation: CASSLSSQGAFF.

The V and J genes are TRBV11-2 and TRBJ2-2; D unclear. The V end was cut by 5 bases, the J end by 2 bases, with 12 bases between. Germline assignment: CDR1 SGHAT and CDR2 FQNNGV. The CDR3 runs to 15 residues. Written as DNA, the CDR3 is TGTGCCAGCAGCAGAGGACGATCAAACACCGGGGAGCTGTTTTTT. It is translated as CASSRGRSNTGELFF.

V gene TRBV7-9 combines with J gene TRBJ1-1; D uncertain. V dropped 3 bases and J dropped 1 base, with 6 bases sitting between them. The CDR3 spans 13 residues. Germline CDR1 is SEHNR and CDR2 is FQNEAQ (reference sequence). CDR3 protein: CASSFRPNTEAFF. The CDR3 bases are TGTGCCAGCAGCTTTCGGCCGAACACTGAAGCTTTCTTT.

This chain links TRBV5-4 with TRBJ1-2, with D possibly being TRBD1 (5 bases). V was cut by 2 bases and J by 6 bases, with 14 bases left in between. Germline V CDR1 and CDR2: SGHNT, YYREEE (reference sequence). The CDR3 has 14 residues. The DNA for the CDR3 is TGTGCCAGCAGCTTAAACCAGGGAACTGATGGCTACACCTTC. Amino acid sequence: CASSLNQGTDGYTF.

The chain links TRBV28 to TRBJ2-1; D unresolved. The ends were cut back, 2 bases at V and 0 bases at J, with 20 bases in the middle. Per germline, CDR1 MDHEN and CDR2 SYDVKM. This CDR3 contains 19 residues. CDR3 nucleotide sequence: TGTGCCAGCAGTTTAGCAGGATTGGGATCGTTTGCCTCCTACAATGAGCAGTTCTTC. This encodes CASSLAGLGSFASYNEQFF.

V gene TRBV18 combines with J gene TRBJ2-3; 8 positions agree with TRBD2. Losses at the gene ends were 3 bases for V and 2 bases for J; bases not matched to a gene: 10. Germline-derived CDR1 and CDR2 are KGHSH and LQKENI. The CDR3 covers 17 residues. CDR3 residues: CASSPLTNSGNTDTQYF. The CDR3 bases are TGTGCCAGCTCACCCTTAACTAATAGCGGGAACACAGATACGCAGTATTTT.